Described below is a single T cell receptor beta chain sequence and its context. The repertoire was sequenced with immunoSEQ multiplex PCR; TCRdb's copy has only in-frame clones and lacks some. The sample includes about 150,000 clones, around 94% of them seen just once. The sample comes from a study of control samples from healthy donors and cancer patients. This CDR3 comprises 15 residues. In germline, CDR1 is SGHDT, CDR2 YYEEEE. V was clipped by 2 bases and J by 2 bases, with 8 bases between them. This sequence was found in a man aged 55 to 70 with colorectal cancer. The chain is built from TRBV5-6 and TRBJ2-6; D remains unclear. Sequencing was done on a sample of PBMCs. The CDR3 nucleotides read TGTGCCAGCAGCTTCGGTGGAACTGGGGCCAACGTCCTGACTTTC. Protein sequence: CASSFGGTGANVLTF.